A selection of T cell receptor beta chains follows, all from one sample in a study of CD8 T cells in ankylosing spondylitis. TCRdb analysed the 5' RACE reads with MiXCR anew, one entry per CDR3 protein. Of some 330,000 distinct CDR3 sequences in the sample, 8% are singletons; the top ten hold roughly 15%. The specimen sequenced was blood, either unsorted or a sorted T cell fraction (not recorded which). All receptors come from a male donor with ankylosing spondylitis. The CDR3 runs from the conserved cysteine through the conserved F or W. The D gene is left open where the match is weak. Clone size is given for some rows only: seen once, a few or many times, or a class if the clone is expanded.

j_call cdr3_length d_call clone_size v_call cdr3_nt cdr3_aa
TRBJ1-1 14 TRBD1 many TRBV6-4 TGTGCCAGCAGTCCGACAGGGTGGAACACTGAAGCTTTCTTT CASSPTGWNTEAFF
TRBJ2-7 17 TRBD2 NA TRBV7-2 TGTGCCAGCAGCCTACGGCCCCCTGGGAGCGGGAGTCCCGAGCAGTACTTC CASSLRPPGSGSPEQYF
TRBJ2-1 13 TRBD2 many TRBV29-1 TGCAGCGTTGAATGGGTGGGGGGGAATGAGCAGTTCTTC CSVEWVGGNEQFF
TRBJ1-2 14 NA few TRBV20-1 TGCAGTGCTAGACCCGTCGTTAGGCATGGTGGCTACACCTTC CSARPVVRHGGYTF
TRBJ2-3 16 NA NA TRBV24-1 TGTGCCACCAGTGATCGGACCGCTCCGGGCACAGATACGCAGTATTTT CATSDRTAPGTDTQYF
TRBJ2-1 17 NA NA TRBV24-1 TGTGCCACCAGTGACCCCGGACAGCCAAGCTCCTACAATGAGCAGTTCTTC CATSDPGQPSSYNEQFF
TRBJ1-2 15 TRBD1 NA TRBV5-1 TGCGCCAGCAGCTCCCAATCGACAGGGGATTATGGCTACACCTTC CASSSQSTGDYGYTF
TRBJ1-3 15 NA many TRBV12-3/TRBV12-4 TGTGCCAGCACCCTGGGGAGGAGCTCTGGAAACACCATATATTTT CASTLGRSSGNTIYF
TRBJ1-4 15 TRBD1 NA TRBV12-3/TRBV12-4 TGTGCCAGCAGTCCGGGACAGGGAAGGAGTGAAAAACTGTTTTTT CASSPGQGRSEKLFF
TRBJ1-4 12 NA NA TRBV29-1 TGCAGCGTTGGATCTACCCGTGAAAAACTGTTTTTT CSVGSTREKLFF
TRBJ2-1 16 TRBD1 few TRBV20-1 TGCAGTGCTAGAGCCAGGACAGGCAGCTCCTACAATGAGCAGTTCTTC CSARARTGSSYNEQFF
TRBJ2-7 14 TRBD2 many TRBV20-1 TGCAGTGCTAGAGCACTAGCGGGCTCCTACGAGCAGTACTTC CSARALAGSYEQYF
TRBJ2-1 16 TRBD2 few TRBV6-1 TGTGCCAGCAGTGCCCTGCGACTAGCGGGGGGGAATGAGCAGTTCTTC CASSALRLAGGNEQFF
TRBJ2-3 18 NA few TRBV10-2 TGCGCCAGCAGTGACCCCGGGGCGGAGGGGCCGGTCGCAGATACGCAGTATTTT CASSDPGAEGPVADTQYF
TRBJ2-4 15 NA NA TRBV7-8 TGTGCCAGCAGCCCTAGGGGAGGTGTCAAAAACATTCAGTACTTC CASSPRGGVKNIQYF
TRBJ2-3 13 NA few TRBV28 TGTGCCAGCAGTAGGCCACAGATTACTACGCAGTATTTT CASSRPQITTQYF
TRBJ2-5 14 NA few TRBV18 TGTGCCAGCTCCCCAAAAACGGGAGAGGAGACCCAGTACTTC CASSPKTGEETQYF
TRBJ2-3 16 NA NA TRBV4-2 TGTGCCAGCAGCCAAGATCACAGGACCCGCACAGATACGCAGTATTTT CASSQDHRTRTDTQYF
TRBJ1-2 14 NA many TRBV7-9 TGTGCCAGCAGCTCCCCACAGGGTTGGGGTGGCTACACCTTC CASSSPQGWGGYTF
TRBJ2-3 16 TRBD2 NA TRBV11-2 TGTGCCAGCAGCTTAGTAGTAGCGGGAATCCCAGATACGCAGTATTTT CASSLVVAGIPDTQYF
TRBJ2-1 15 NA many TRBV20-1 TGCAGTGCCACTGGCGCGGGCTACCATTACAATGAGCAGTTCTTC CSATGAGYHYNEQFF
TRBJ2-4 15 NA NA TRBV20-1 TGCAGTGCTCAGAGGTGGAAGCCCGCCAAAAACATTCAGTACTTC CSAQRWKPAKNIQYF
TRBJ1-1 16 TRBD1 many TRBV7-2 TGTGCCAGCAGCAAACAGGGGCCCAACGACCGCACTGAAGCTTTCTTT CASSKQGPNDRTEAFF
TRBJ2-7 14 TRBD1 NA TRBV9 TGTGCCAGCAGCGTAGTTGACAGGGGCTACGAGCAGTACTTC CASSVVDRGYEQYF
TRBJ2-1 14 TRBD2 once TRBV13 TGTGCCAGCAGCCCGGGACTAGCCTTGGATGAGCAGTTCTTC CASSPGLALDEQFF
TRBJ2-1 15 TRBD2 few TRBV28 TGTGCCAGCAGTCTGTTGACTAGCGGATACAATGAGCAGTTCTTC CASSLLTSGYNEQFF
TRBJ2-3 14 TRBD2 NA TRBV29-1 TGCAGCGTTGAACCTAGCGGGAACGCAGATACGCAGTATTTT CSVEPSGNADTQYF
TRBJ2-7 16 NA NA TRBV3-1 TGTGCCAGCAGCCAAGATTTGGGGAGCGTCGCCTACGAGCAGTACTTC CASSQDLGSVAYEQYF
TRBJ2-1 19 TRBD2 few TRBV24-1 TGTGCCACCAGTGATCCCCTGGGGGGAAGCGGGGGGCCCTACAATGAGCAGTTCTTC CATSDPLGGSGGPYNEQFF
TRBJ2-7 15 TRBD1 many TRBV11-2 TGTGCCAGCAGCGTCAGGACAGGGGGAGCCTACGAGCAGTACTTC CASSVRTGGAYEQYF
TRBJ2-2 15 TRBD1 NA TRBV12-3/TRBV12-4 TGTGCCAGCAGTTGGACAGGGGGTGACACCGGGGAGCTGTTTTTT CASSWTGGDTGELFF
TRBJ1-5 15 NA NA TRBV27 TGTGCCAGCAGTCCCCTCGGACGGAACAATCAGCCCCAGCATTTT CASSPLGRNNQPQHF
TRBJ2-1 12 NA few TRBV27 TGTGCCAGCAGTTCTCTCTATTCTGAGCAGTTCTTC CASSSLYSEQFF
TRBJ2-1 18 TRBD2 NA TRBV4-1 TGCGCCAGCAGCCAAGATTTCTCGGTAGCGGGAGAAGTGAATGAGCAGTTCTTC CASSQDFSVAGEVNEQFF
TRBJ1-4 13 NA many TRBV27 TGTGCCAGCAGTTCCGGGACGTATGAAAAACTGTTTTTT CASSSGTYEKLFF
TRBJ2-3 12 NA once TRBV20-1 TGCAGTGCTAGAGGGGACCCAGATACGCAGTATTTT CSARGDPDTQYF
TRBJ2-7 15 TRBD1 few TRBV18 TGTGCCAGCTCCAGCGAGGACAGGGGAATCTACGAGCAGTACTTC CASSSEDRGIYEQYF
TRBJ1-1 16 NA few TRBV6-2/TRBV6-3 TGTGCCAGCAGTTACCTAGGGGGTAGCATGAACACTGAAGCTTTCTTT CASSYLGGSMNTEAFF